This T cell receptor beta chain was sequenced in a study of CD8 T cells in Susac syndrome. Study results and limitations: The TCR sequencing and HLA analysis in the study involved a relatively small number of individuals, as the study acknowledged.

The germline CDR1 and CDR2 sequences are GTSNPN and SVGIG (reference sequence). The germline V and J ends were trimmed by 5 bases and 2 bases, with 21 bases remaining between them. The CDR3 consists of 16 residues. Random hexamers served to reverse transcribe about 0.5 to 1 ug RNA. The method of amplification for TCR beta CDR3 was immunoSEQ multiplex PCR, covering 54 Vbeta and 13 Jbeta. TCRdb passed the immunoSEQ multiplex PCR reads through MiXCR, listing each CDR3 protein once. The sample holds approximately 220,000 distinct CDR3 sequences, roughly nine tenths seen once. With respect to this clonotype: Its antigen is not known.

This rearrangement joins TRBV30 to TRBJ2-5, with D tentatively TRBD1 or TRBD2 (6 bases each). Sequencing used CD8+ T cells from PBMCs. The TCR was taken from a human donor with multiple sclerosis. CDR3 loop: CAWDGGVGGGQETQYF. As DNA, the CDR3 is TGTGCCTGGGACGGCGGAGTAGGGGGAGGACAAGAGACCCAGTACTTC.